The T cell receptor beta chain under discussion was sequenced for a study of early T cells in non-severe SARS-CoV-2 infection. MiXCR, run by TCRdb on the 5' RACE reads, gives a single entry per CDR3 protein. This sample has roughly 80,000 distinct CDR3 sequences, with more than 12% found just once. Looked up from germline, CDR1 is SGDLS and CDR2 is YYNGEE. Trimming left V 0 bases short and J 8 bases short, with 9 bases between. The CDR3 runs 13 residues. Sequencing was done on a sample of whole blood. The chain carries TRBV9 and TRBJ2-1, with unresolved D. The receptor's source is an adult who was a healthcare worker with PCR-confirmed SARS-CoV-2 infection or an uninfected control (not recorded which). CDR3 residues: CASSVATLDEQFF. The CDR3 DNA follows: TGTGCCAGCAGCGTAGCTACTCTGGATGAGCAGTTCTTC.